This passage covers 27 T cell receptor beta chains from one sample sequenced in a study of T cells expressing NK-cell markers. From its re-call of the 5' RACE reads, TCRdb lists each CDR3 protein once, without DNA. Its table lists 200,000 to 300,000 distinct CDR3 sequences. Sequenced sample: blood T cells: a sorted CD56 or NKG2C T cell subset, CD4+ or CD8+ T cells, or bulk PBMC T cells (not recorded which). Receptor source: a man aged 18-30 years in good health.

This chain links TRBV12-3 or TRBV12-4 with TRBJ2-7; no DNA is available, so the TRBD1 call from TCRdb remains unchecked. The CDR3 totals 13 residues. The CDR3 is CASSRQRSYEQYF.

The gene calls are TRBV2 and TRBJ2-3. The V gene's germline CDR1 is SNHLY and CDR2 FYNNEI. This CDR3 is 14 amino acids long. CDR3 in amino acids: CASSEHEGADTQYF.

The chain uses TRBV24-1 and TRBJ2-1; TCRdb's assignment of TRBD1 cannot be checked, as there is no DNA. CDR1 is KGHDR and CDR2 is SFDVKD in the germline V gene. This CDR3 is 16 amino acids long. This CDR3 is CATSVQGARSYNEQFF.

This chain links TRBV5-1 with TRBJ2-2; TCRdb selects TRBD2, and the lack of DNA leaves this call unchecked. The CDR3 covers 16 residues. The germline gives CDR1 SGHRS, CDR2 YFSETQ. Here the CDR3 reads CASSLVLQREGGELFF.

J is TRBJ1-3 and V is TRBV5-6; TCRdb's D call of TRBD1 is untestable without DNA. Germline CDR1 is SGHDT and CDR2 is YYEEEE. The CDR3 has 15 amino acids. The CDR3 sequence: CASNLAGGIGNTIYF.

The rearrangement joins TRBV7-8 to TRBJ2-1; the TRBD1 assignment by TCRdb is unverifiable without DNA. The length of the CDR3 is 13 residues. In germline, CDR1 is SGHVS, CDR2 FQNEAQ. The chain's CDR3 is CASSLAALGEQFF.

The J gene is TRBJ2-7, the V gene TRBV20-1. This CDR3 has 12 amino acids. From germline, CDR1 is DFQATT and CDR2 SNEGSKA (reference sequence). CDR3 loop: CSARDPGSEQYF.

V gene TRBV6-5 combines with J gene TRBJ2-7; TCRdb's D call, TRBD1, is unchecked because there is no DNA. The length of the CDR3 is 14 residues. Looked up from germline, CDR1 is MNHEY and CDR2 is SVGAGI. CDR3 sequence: CASSTRPGGYEQYF.

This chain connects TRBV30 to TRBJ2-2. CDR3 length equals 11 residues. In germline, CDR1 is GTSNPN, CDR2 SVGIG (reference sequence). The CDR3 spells CAWRSTGELFF.

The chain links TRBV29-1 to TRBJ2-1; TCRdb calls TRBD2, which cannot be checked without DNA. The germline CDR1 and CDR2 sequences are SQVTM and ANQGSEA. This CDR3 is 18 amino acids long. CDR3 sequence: CSVLTYAEASGTYNEQFF.

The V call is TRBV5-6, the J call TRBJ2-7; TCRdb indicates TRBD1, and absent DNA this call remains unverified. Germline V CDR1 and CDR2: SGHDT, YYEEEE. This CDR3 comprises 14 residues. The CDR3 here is CASSLAGASYEQYF.

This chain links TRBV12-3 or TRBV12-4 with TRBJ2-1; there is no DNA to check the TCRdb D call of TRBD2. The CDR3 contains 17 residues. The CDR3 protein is CASSPGLARSSYNEQFF.

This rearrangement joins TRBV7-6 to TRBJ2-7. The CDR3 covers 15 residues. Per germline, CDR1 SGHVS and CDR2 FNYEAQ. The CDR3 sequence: CASSFGEAPTYEQYF.

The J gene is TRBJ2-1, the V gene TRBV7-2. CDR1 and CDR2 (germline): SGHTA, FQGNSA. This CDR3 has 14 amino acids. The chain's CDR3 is CASSLTWTNNEQFF.

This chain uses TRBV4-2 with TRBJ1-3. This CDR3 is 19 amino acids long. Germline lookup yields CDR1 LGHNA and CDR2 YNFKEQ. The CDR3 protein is CASSQPLIRAALTGNTIYF.

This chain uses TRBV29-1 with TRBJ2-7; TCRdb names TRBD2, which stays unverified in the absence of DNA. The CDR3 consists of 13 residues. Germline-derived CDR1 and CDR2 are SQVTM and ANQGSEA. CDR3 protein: CSVVPFGGGEQYF.

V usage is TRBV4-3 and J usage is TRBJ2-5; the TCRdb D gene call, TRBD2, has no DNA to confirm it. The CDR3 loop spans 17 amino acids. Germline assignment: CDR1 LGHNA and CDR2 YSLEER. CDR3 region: CASRLSAAGGPGETQYF.

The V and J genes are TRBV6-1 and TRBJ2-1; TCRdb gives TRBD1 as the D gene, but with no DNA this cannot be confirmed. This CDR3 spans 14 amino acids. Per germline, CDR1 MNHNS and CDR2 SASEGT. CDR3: CASRNRGFYNEQFF.

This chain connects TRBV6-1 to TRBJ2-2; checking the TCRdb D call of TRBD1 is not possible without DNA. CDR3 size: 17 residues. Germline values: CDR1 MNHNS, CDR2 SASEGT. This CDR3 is CASKDRSVSLNTGELFF.

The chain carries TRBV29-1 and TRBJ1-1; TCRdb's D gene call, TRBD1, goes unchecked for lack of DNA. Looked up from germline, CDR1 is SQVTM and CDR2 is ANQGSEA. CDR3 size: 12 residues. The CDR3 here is CSVCFPGAEAFF.

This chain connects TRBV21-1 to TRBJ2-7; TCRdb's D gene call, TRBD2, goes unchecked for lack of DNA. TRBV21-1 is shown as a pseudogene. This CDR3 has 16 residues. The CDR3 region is CASSKMSGERVYEQYF.

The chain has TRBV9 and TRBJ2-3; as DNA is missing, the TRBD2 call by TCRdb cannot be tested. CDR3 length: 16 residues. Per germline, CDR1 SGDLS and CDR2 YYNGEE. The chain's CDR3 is CASSVEAGGVWDTQYF.

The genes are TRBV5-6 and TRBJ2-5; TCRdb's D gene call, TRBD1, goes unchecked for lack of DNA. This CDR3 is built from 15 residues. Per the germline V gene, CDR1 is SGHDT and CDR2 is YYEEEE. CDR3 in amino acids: CASSLDRDSEGTQYF. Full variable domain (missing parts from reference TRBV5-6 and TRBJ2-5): DAGVTQSPTHLIKTRGQQVTLRCSPKSGHDTVSWYQQALGQGPQFIFQYYEEEERQRGNFPDRFSGHQFPNYSSELNVNALLLGDSALYLCASSLDRDSEGTQYFGPGTRLLVL.

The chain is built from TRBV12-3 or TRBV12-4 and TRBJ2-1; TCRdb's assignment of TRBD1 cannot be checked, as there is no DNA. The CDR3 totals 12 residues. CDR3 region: CASSQGGDEQFF.

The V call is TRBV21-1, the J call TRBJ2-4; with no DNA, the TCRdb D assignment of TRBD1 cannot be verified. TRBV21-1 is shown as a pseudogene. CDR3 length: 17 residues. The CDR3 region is CASSPSATGPAKNIQYF.

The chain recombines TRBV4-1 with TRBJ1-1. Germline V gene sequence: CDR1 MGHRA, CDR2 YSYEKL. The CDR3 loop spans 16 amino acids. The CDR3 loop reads CASSQEGGAMNTEAFF.

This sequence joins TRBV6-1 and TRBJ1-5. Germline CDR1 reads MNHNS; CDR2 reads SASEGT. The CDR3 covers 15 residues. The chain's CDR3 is CASRPGAGGNQPQHF.